A single T cell receptor beta chain is shown here with its context. What it binds is not known. Method: immunoSEQ multiplex PCR; TCRdb's copy keeps in-frame clones and lacks some. The sample has more than 110,000 clones; 70% to 80% are singletons. The data are from a study of cytotoxic CD8 clonotypes in ibrutinib-treated CLL. For the study at large: Response material was collected after a median approximately 12 months of treatment, range 6 to 36. Sequencing produced an average of about 260,000 productive templates and approximately 90,000 productive rearrangements per sample.

Study results and caveats: The study found baseline clonality above age-matched healthy donors, tracking circulating CD8+ T-cell counts.

Specimen: PBMCs, collected after 24 months of ibrutinib treatment. This TCR came from a human donor with chronic lymphocytic leukemia.

The DNA of the CDR3 is TGCGCCAGCACCCCCGACAGTCACTATGGCTACACCTTC. It specifies CASTPDSHYGYTF. This rearrangement joins TRBV5-1 to TRBJ1-2; maybe TRBD1 (5 bases). V was trimmed by 6 bases and J by 3 bases, leaving 12 bases between them. There are 13 residues in the CDR3. The V gene's germline CDR1 is SGHRS and CDR2 YFSETQ.